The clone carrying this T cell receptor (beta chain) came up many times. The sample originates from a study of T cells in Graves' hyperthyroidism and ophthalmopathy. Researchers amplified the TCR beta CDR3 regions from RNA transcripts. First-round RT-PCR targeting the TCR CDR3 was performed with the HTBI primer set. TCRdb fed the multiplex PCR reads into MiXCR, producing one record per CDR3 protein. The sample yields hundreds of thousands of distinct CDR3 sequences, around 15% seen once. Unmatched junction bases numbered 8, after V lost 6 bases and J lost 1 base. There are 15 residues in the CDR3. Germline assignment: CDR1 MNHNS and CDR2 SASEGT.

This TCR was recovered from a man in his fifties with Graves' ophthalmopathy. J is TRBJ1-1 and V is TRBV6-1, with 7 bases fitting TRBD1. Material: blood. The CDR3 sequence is CASRTLTGPNTEAFF. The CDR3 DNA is TGTGCCAGCAGAACGTTGACAGGGCCGAACACTGAAGCTTTCTTT.